Included here is one TCR beta chain sequence, with context. Its antigen is currently unknown. The data were taken from a study of cytomegalovirus exposure and HLA in healthy donors. Germline V CDR1 and CDR2: SGHVS, FQNEAQ. Trimming at V came to 5 bases and at J to 2 bases, leaving 9 bases not matched to a gene. The CDR3 has 17 residues. PCR employed 60 Vbeta and 13 Jbeta primers. The assay was immunoSEQ multiplex PCR, and TCRdb's table has in-frame clones only and misses some. Of 130,000 or so clones in the sample, about 83% were seen once. Study observations and caveats: Reportedly, fewer N-insertions than the 666-donor mean appeared in an Asian-associated ancestry cluster in a later analysis.

The receptor was isolated from a woman younger than 45 in good health and CMV-seronegative. Source material: PBMCs. The J gene is TRBJ1-2, the V gene TRBV7-8, with TRBD1 matching 12 bases. The CDR3 DNA follows: TGTGCCAGCAGCGACCGGGACAGGGGGCTAACCAACTATGGCTACACCTTC. Translation gives CASSDRDRGLTNYGYTF. Drawing the rest from reference TRBV7-8 and TRBJ1-2, the complete variable domain is GAGVSQSPRYKVAKRGQDVALRCDPISGHVSLFWYQQALGQGPEFLTYFQNEAQLDKSGLPSDRFFAERPEGSVSTLKIQRTQQEDSAVYLCASSDRDRGLTNYGYTFGSGTRLTVV.